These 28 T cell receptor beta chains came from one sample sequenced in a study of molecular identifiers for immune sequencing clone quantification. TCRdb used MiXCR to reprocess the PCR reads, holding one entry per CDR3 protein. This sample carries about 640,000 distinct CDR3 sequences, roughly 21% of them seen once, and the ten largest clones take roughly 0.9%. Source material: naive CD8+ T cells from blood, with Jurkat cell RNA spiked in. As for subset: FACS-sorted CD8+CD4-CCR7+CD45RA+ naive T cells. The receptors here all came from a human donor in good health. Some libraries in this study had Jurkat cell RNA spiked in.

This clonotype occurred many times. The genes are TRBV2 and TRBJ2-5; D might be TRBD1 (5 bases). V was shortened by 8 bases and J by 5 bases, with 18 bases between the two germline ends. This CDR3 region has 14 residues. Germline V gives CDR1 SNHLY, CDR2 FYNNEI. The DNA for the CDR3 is TGTGCCAGCCTAACGGACACCCGGTCCGAGACCCAGTACTTC. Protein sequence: CASLTDTRSETQYF.

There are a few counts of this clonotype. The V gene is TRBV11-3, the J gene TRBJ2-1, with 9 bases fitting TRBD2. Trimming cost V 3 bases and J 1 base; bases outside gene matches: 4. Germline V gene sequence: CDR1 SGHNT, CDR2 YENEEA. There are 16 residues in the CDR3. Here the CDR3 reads CASSFRSGSSYNEQFF. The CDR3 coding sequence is TGTGCCAGCAGCTTTCGTAGCGGGAGTTCCTACAATGAGCAGTTCTTC.

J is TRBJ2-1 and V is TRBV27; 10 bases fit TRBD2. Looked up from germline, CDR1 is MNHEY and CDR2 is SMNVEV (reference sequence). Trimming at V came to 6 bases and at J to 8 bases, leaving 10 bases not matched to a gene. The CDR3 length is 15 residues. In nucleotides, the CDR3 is TGTGCCAGCAGCCCGGAGAGCGGGAGGGGGTATGAGCAGTTCTTC. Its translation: CASSPESGRGYEQFF.

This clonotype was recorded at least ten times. In DNA, the CDR3 is TGTGCCTGGAGTGTTGGATCGTTCACAGATACGCAGTATTTT. Amino acids: CAWSVGSFTDTQYF. This chain links TRBV30 with TRBJ2-3; D is unclear. Trimming cost V 0 bases and J 2 bases, with 9 bases left between them. The germline V gene has CDR1 GTSNPN and CDR2 SVGIG (reference sequence). The CDR3 spans 14 residues.

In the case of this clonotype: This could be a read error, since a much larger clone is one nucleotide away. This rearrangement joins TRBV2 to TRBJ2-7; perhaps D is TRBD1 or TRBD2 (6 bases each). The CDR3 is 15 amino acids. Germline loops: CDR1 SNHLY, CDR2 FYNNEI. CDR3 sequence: CASSQPRRGSGEQCF. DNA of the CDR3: TGTGCCAGCAGTCAGCCTCGGAGGGGGTCGGGAGAGCAGTGCTTC. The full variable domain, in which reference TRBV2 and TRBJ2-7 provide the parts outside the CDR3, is EPEVTQTPSHQVTQMGQEVILRCVPISNHLYFYWYRQILGQKVEFLVSFYNNEISEKSEIFDDQFSVERPDGSNFTLKIRSTKLEDSAMYFCASSQPRRGSGEQCFGPGTRLTVT.

CDR3 in DNA: TGTGCCAGCAGGTTCCTACGTGACAGGGGGCCCAATCAGCCCCAGCATTTT. Protein: CASRFLRDRGPNQPQHF. The chain is built from TRBV7-9 and TRBJ1-5; 10 bases align to TRBD1. Losses at the gene ends were 6 bases for V and 3 bases for J; bases not matched to a gene: 11. This CDR3 is 17 amino acids long. CDR1 is SEHNR, CDR2 FQNEAQ, per germline (reference sequence).

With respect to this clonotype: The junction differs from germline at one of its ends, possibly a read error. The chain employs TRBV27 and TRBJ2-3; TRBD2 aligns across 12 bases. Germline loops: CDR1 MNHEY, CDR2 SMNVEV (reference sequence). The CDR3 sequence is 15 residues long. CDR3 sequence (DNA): TGTGCCAGCAGAAAACTAGCGGGGGGTACAGATATGCAGTATTTT. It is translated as CASRKLAGGTDMQYF.

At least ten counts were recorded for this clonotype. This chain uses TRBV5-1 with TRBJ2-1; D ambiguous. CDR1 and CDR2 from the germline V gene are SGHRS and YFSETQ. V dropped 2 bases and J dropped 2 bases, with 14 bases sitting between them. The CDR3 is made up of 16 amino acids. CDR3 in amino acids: CASSLVARRTYNEQFF. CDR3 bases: TGCGCCAGCAGCTTAGTGGCCCGTCGGACCTACAATGAGCAGTTCTTC.

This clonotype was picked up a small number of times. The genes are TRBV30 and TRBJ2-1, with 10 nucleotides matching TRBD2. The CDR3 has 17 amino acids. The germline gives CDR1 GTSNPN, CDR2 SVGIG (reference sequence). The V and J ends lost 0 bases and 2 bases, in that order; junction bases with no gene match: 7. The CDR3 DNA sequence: TGTGCCTGGAGTGTAGGGGAGCTAGCGGGAGCCTACAATGAGCAGTTCTTC. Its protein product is CAWSVGELAGAYNEQFF.

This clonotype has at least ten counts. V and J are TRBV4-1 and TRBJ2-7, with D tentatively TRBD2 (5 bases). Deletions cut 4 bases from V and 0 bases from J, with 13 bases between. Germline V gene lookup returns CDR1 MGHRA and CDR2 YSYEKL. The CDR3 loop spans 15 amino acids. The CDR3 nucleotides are TGCGCCAGCAGCCCCCGCAGCGGCAGCTCCTACGAGCAGTACTTC. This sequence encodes CASSPRSGSSYEQYF.

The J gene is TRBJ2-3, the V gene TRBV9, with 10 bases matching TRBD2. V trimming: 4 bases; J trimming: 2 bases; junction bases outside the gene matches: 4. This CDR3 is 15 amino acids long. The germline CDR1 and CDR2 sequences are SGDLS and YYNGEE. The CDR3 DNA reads TGTGCCAGCAGCATGAGCGGGGGGGACACAGATACGCAGTATTTT. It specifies CASSMSGGDTDTQYF.

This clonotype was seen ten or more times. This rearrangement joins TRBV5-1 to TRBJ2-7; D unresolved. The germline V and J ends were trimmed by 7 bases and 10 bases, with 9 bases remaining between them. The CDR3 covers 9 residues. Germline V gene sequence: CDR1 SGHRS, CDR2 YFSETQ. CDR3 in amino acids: CASHPDQYF. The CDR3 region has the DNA TGCGCCAGCCACCCGGACCAGTACTTC.

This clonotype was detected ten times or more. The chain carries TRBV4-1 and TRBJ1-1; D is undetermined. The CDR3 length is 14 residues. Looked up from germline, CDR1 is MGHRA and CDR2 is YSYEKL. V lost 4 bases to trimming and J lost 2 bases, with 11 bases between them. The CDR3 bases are TGCGCCAGCAGCCTCCACCGAACAAACACTGAAGCTTTCTTT. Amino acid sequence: CASSLHRTNTEAFF.

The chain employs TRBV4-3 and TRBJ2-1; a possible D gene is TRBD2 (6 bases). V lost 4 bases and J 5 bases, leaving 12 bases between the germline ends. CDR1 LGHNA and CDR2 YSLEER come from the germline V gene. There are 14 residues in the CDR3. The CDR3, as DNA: TGCGCCAGCAGCCCTTCGACGGGGGACAATGAGCAGTTCTTC. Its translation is CASSPSTGDNEQFF.

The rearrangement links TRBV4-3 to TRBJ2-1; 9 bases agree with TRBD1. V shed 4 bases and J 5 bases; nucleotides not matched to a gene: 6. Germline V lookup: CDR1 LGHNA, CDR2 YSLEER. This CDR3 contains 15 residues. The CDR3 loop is CASSPGQGVHNEQFF. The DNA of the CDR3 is TGCGCCAGCAGCCCGGGACAGGGCGTCCACAATGAGCAGTTCTTC.

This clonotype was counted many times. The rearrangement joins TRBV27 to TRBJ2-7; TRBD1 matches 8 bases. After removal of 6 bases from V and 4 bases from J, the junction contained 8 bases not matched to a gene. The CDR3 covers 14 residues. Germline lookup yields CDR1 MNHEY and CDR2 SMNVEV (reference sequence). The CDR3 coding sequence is TGTGCCAGCAGCCCGACAGGGGTCATTTACGAGCAGTACTTC. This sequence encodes CASSPTGVIYEQYF.

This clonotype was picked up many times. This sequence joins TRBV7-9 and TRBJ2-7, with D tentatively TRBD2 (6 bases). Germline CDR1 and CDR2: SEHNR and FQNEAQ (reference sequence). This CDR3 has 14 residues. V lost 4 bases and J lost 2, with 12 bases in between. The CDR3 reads CASSSGRTTYEQYF. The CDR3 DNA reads TGTGCCAGCAGCTCCGGACGGACTACCTACGAGCAGTACTTC.

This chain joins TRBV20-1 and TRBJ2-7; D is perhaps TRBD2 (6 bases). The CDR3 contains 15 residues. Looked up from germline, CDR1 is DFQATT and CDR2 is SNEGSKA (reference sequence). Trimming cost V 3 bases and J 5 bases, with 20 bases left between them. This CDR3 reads CSARDGGSPGDEQYF. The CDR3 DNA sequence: TGCAGTGCTAGGGATGGGGGGAGCCCCGGGGACGAGCAGTACTTC.

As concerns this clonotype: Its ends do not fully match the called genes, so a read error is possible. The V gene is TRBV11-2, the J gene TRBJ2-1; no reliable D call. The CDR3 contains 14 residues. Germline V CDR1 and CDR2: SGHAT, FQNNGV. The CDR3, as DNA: TGTGCCAGCTGGGGTGGATTTAAGGGCAATGAGCAGCTCTTC. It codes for CASWGGFKGNEQLF.

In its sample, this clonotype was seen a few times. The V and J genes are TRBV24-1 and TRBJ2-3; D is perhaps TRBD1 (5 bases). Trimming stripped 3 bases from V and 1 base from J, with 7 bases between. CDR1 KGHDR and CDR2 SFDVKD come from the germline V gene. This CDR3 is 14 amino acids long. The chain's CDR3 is CATSDGAGTDTQYF. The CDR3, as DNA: TGTGCCACCAGTGATGGGGCAGGCACAGATACGCAGTATTTT.

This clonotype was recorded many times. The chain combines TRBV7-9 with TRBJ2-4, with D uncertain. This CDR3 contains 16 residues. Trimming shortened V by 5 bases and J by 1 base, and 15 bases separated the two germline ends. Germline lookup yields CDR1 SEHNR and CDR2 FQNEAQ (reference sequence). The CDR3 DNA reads TGTGCCAGCAGCCCCCGACCTCAATTGGCCAAAAACATTCAGTACTTC. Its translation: CASSPRPQLAKNIQYF.

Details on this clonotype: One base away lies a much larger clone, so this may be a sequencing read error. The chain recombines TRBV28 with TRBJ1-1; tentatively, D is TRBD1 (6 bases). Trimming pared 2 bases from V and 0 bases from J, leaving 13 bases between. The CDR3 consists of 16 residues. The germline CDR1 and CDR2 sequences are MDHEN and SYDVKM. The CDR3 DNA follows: TGTGCCAGCAGTTTAACAAACAGGGAGGTGAACACTGAAGCTTTCTTT. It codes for CASSLTNREVNTEAFF.

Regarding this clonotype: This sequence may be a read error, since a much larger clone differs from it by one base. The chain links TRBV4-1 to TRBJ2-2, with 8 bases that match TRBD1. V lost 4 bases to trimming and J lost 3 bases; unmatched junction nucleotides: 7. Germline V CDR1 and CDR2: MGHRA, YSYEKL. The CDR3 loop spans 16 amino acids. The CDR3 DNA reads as TGCGCCAGCAGCCTGTCGGGACAGGCTCACACCGGGGAGCTGTTTTTT. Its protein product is CASSLSGQAHTGELFF.

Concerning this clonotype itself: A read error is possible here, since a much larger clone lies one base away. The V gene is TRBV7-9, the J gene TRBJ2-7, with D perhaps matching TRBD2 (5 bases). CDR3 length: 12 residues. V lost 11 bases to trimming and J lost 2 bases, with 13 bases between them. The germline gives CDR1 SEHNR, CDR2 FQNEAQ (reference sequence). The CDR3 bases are TGTGCCGGCTCGGGGAACCCCTACGAGCAGTACTTC. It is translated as CAGSGNPYEQYF.

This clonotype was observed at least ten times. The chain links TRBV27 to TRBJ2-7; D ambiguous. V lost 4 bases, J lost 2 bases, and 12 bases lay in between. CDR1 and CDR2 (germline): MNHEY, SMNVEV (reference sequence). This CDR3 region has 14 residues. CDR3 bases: TGTGCCAGCAGTTCCGGATTATCACCCTACGAGCAGTACTTC. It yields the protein CASSSGLSPYEQYF.

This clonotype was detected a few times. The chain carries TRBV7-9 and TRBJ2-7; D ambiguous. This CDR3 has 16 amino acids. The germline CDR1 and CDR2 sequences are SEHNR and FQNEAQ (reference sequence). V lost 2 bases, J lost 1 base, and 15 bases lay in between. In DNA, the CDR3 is TGTGCCAGCAGCTTAACACCCTCTCCGAGGTCCTACGAGCAGTACTTC. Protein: CASSLTPSPRSYEQYF.

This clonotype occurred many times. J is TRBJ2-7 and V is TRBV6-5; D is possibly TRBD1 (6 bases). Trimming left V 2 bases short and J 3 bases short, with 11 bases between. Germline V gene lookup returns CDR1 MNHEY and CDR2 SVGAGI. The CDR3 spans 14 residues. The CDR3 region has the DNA TGTGCCAGCAGTTACCCGGGACAAGTCTACGAGCAGTACTTC. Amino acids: CASSYPGQVYEQYF.

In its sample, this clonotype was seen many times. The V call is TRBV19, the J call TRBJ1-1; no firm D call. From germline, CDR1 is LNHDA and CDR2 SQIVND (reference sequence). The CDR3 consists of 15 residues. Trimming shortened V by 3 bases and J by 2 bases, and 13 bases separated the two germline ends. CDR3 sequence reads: CASSIGPNGNTEAFF. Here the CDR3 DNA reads TGTGCCAGTAGTATTGGTCCCAACGGAAACACTGAAGCTTTCTTT.